Below, 18 T cell receptor beta chains from the same sample are listed, as sequenced in a study of graft-versus-host responses after intestinal transplantation. These receptors have no known antigen. Assay: immunoSEQ multiplex PCR; the TCRdb copy retains only in-frame clones and omits some. Of tens of thousands of clones listed, approximately 94% are singletons. The sequencing used unstimulated CD8+ T cells sorted from spleen or lymph node cells, collected before intestinal transplant. The receptors derive from a human donor who received an intestinal transplant.

J is TRBJ1-4 and V is TRBV7-9; D ambiguous. Germline V gives CDR1 SEHNR, CDR2 FQNEAQ (reference sequence). This CDR3 contains 14 residues. V gave up 8 bases and J gave up 0 bases, with 10 bases separating them. The CDR3 bases are TGTGCCAGCGGAGTGGCCCCAACTAATGAAAAACTGTTTTTT. Encoded protein: CASGVAPTNEKLFF.

V is TRBV5-1 and J is TRBJ2-1, with D perhaps matching TRBD2 (6 bases). CDR3 size: 17 residues. The V and J ends lost 4 bases and 0 bases respectively, with 17 bases between them. Germline assignment: CDR1 SGHRS and CDR2 YFSETQ. This chain's CDR3 is CASSPLEGPRSYNEQFF. CDR3 bases: TGCGCCAGCAGCCCTTTGGAGGGGCCCCGCTCCTACAATGAGCAGTTCTTC.

V usage is TRBV11-3 and J usage is TRBJ2-3; D ambiguous. V lost 2 bases, J lost 8 bases, and 17 bases lay in between. This CDR3 is 15 amino acids long. The germline V gene encodes CDR1 SGHNT and CDR2 YENEEA. In DNA form, the CDR3 reads TGTGCCAGCAGCTTAAACCTCCTGGCATTACCTACGCAGTATTTT. Amino acids: CASSLNLLALPTQYF.

V usage is TRBV28 and J usage is TRBJ1-4, with D perhaps matching TRBD1 (5 bases). The CDR3 consists of 21 residues. Trimming shortened V by 3 bases and J by 0 bases, and 26 bases separated the two germline ends. Looked up from germline, CDR1 is MDHEN and CDR2 is SYDVKM. CDR3 nucleotides: TGTGCCAGCAGTTTTTTCTTTCTAGTGCGGGGCAGACGTACAACTAATGAAAAACTGTTTTTT. This codes for CASSFFFLVRGRRTTNEKLFF.

About this clone itself: At the DNA level, this CDR3 is encoded by other sequences in the same sample as well. The rearrangement uses TRBV5-1 and TRBJ2-1; 8 bases match TRBD2. CDR1 SGHRS and CDR2 YFSETQ come from the germline V gene. V was clipped by 4 bases and J by 5 bases; unmatched bases: 8. This CDR3 has 15 amino acids. CDR3 in amino acids: CASSDLAGVDNEQFF. CDR3 in DNA: TGCGCCAGCAGCGATCTAGCGGGTGTAGACAATGAGCAGTTCTTC.

The V and J genes are TRBV10-3 and TRBJ1-2, with 11 bases matching TRBD1. The junction had 4 bases not matched to a gene; V was cut back by 4 bases and J by 3 bases. CDR3 length: 15 amino acids. Germline CDR1 is ENHRY and CDR2 is SYGVKD. In nucleotides, the CDR3 is TGTGCCATCAGTGGGGACAGGGGGTTAGACTATGGCTACACCTTC. This encodes CAISGDRGLDYGYTF.

J is TRBJ1-1 and V is TRBV7-9; D is ambiguous. V lost 8 bases and J lost 1, with 11 bases in between. CDR3 length: 13 residues. Looked up from germline, CDR1 is SEHNR and CDR2 is FQNEAQ (reference sequence). The CDR3 bases are TGTGCCAGCCTCGTAGGTACGAACACTGAAGCTTTCTTT. This gives the protein CASLVGTNTEAFF. The full variable domain, rest sourced from reference TRBV7-9 and TRBJ1-1, is DTGVSQNPRHKITKRGQNVTFRCDPISEHNRLYWYRQTLGQGPEFLTYFQNEAQLEKSRLLSDRFSAERPKGSFSTLEIQRTEQGDSAMYLCASLVGTNTEAFFGQGTRLTVV.

V usage is TRBV15 and J usage is TRBJ2-7; 12 bases agree with TRBD2. The CDR3 is 16 amino acids. CDR1 is LNHNV and CDR2 is YYDKDF in the germline V gene (reference sequence). V lost 1 base and J lost 4; bases outside the gene matches: 5. CDR3 coding DNA: TGTGCCACCAGCAGAGTTAGCGGACTAGCGGGGTACGAGCAGTACTTC. It translates to CATSRVSGLAGYEQYF.

This clone was detected once. The chain links TRBV4-2 to TRBJ1-1, with 12 bases matching TRBD1. Germline V gene data show CDR1 as LGHNA and CDR2 as YNFKEQ. The CDR3 has 17 residues. V shed 4 bases and J 1 base; nucleotides not matched to a gene: 7. The CDR3 region is CASSPGQGALGNTEAFF. Here the CDR3 DNA reads TGTGCCAGCAGCCCGGGACAGGGGGCTTTGGGGAACACTGAAGCTTTCTTT.

The rearrangement links TRBV13 to TRBJ2-7, with D unresolved. There are 14 residues in the CDR3. V lost 4 bases and J 3 bases, leaving 13 bases between the germline ends. Per the germline V gene, CDR1 is PRHDT and CDR2 is FYEKMQ (reference sequence). The CDR3 is CASSSEDLSYEQYF. The CDR3 DNA reads as TGTGCCAGCAGCTCCGAGGACCTTAGCTACGAGCAGTACTTC.

The V call is TRBV19, the J call TRBJ1-5; D possibly corresponds to TRBD1 (5 bases). The CDR3 contains 14 residues. Germline CDR1 LNHDA, CDR2 SQIVND (reference sequence). V was shortened by 5 bases and J by 6 bases, with 14 bases between the two germline ends. Written as DNA, the CDR3 is TGTGCCAGTAGTCTCAGGGACGTGGGTCAGCCCCAGCATTTT. Translated: CASSLRDVGQPQHF.

The chain has TRBV5-5 and TRBJ2-5; 7 bases fit TRBD2. The CDR3 contains 15 residues. The ends lost 7 bases at V and 4 bases at J; junction bases unmatched: 13. Germline loops: CDR1 SGHKS, CDR2 YYEKEE (reference sequence). CDR3 sequence reads: CASPSRWEGIETQYF. The CDR3 DNA sequence: TGTGCCAGCCCCAGCCGGTGGGAGGGTATAGAGACCCAGTACTTC.

The chain employs TRBV13 and TRBJ1-2; 12 bases align to TRBD1. The V and J ends lost 4 bases and 4 bases, in that order; junction bases with no gene match: 1. This CDR3 contains 14 residues. Germline CDR1 reads PRHDT; CDR2 reads FYEKMQ (reference sequence). This CDR3 reads CASSSGQGAYGYTF. In DNA form, the CDR3 reads TGTGCCAGCAGCTCGGGACAGGGGGCCTATGGCTACACCTTC.

The rearrangement links TRBV29-1 to TRBJ1-1; 7 bases fit TRBD1. The CDR3 consists of 12 residues. The V and J ends lost 7 bases and 1 base, in that order; junction bases with no gene match: 3. Germline-derived CDR1 and CDR2 are SQVTM and ANQGSEA. The CDR3 loop reads CSGRDRNTEAFF. CDR3 DNA: TGCAGCGGACGGGACAGGAACACTGAAGCTTTCTTT.

The CDR3 sequence is CASSLVGGQETQYF. The CDR3 nucleotides read TGTGCCAGCAGCTTAGTAGGGGGCCAAGAGACCCAGTACTTC. The rearrangement joins TRBV11-2 to TRBJ2-5; maybe TRBD1 (6 bases). Germline CDR1 reads SGHAT; CDR2 reads FQNNGV. CDR3 length equals 14 residues. V lost 1 base, J lost 1 base, and 7 bases lay in between.

CDR3 in amino acids: CASSVDFQGYYGYTF. DNA of the CDR3: TGTGCCAGCAGCGTGGACTTTCAAGGGTACTATGGCTACACCTTC. The chain links TRBV5-4 to TRBJ1-2, with D unresolved. CDR3 size: 15 residues. The V end lost 4 bases, the J end lost 3 bases, and 16 bases lay between the germline ends. Germline assignment: CDR1 SGHNT and CDR2 YYREEE (reference sequence). The variable domain in full, with the rest retrieved from reference TRBV5-4 and TRBJ1-2, is ETGVTQSPTHLIKTRGQQVTLRCSSQSGHNTVSWYQQALGQGPQFIFQYYREEENGRGNFPPRFSGLQFPNYSSELNVNALELDDSALYLCASSVDFQGYYGYTFGSGTRLTVV.

As for this clone: The identical CDR3 is also encoded by other nucleotide sequences in the sample. The chain couples TRBV27 to TRBJ2-1; maybe TRBD2 (5 bases). Germline-derived CDR1 and CDR2 are MNHEY and SMNVEV (reference sequence). V shed 5 bases and J shed 6 bases, with 14 bases lying between them. The CDR3 is 14 residues long. CDR3 sequence (DNA): TGTGCCAGCAGTCTAGCAGGAGGACTCAATGAGCAGTTCTTC. Translated: CASSLAGGLNEQFF.

The chain couples TRBV19 to TRBJ2-1, with 13 bases lining up with TRBD2. Germline-derived CDR1 and CDR2 are LNHDA and SQIVND (reference sequence). The length of the CDR3 is 18 residues. V shed 4 bases, J shed 6 bases, and the junction held 12 bases outside the gene matches. CDR3 amino acids: CASSTGSSGTSGVNEQFF. The CDR3 bases are TGTGCCAGTAGTACAGGGAGCTCCGGGACTAGCGGGGTCAATGAGCAGTTCTTC.